These 5 T cell receptor beta chains were all obtained from the same sample, sequenced in a study of T cell responses to AZD1222 COVID-19 vaccine. This table comes from immunoSEQ multiplex PCR, and its TCRdb copy is limited to in-frame clones, with some not included. The table has almost 70,000 clones, approximately 82% seen once. The sample was peripheral blood, taken 28 days after the second AZD1222 dose. These receptors all stem from an adult who received the AZD1222 COVID-19 vaccine.

The chain couples TRBV20-1 to TRBJ1-1; D call uncertain. CDR3 length: 11 amino acids. V shed 4 bases and J shed 7 bases, with 10 bases lying between them. From germline, CDR1 is DFQATT and CDR2 SNEGSKA (reference sequence). The CDR3 spells CSANEAYEAFF. The CDR3 region has the DNA TGCAGTGCTAATGAGGCATATGAAGCTTTCTTT.

V usage is TRBV2 and J usage is TRBJ1-1; tentative D call: TRBD1 (5 bases). Looked up from germline, CDR1 is SNHLY and CDR2 is FYNNEI. V dropped 4 bases and J dropped 7 bases, with 10 bases sitting between them. This CDR3 spans 12 amino acids. The CDR3 region is CASSVRQGEAFF. CDR3 bases: TGTGCCAGCAGTGTTCGCCAGGGTGAAGCTTTCTTT.

V is TRBV11-2 and J is TRBJ1-5; 7 bases fit TRBD1. The germline gives CDR1 SGHAT, CDR2 FQNNGV. V shed 5 bases and J 4 bases; nucleotides not matched to a gene: 2. This CDR3 is 13 amino acids long. CDR3 sequence reads: CASSRQGNQPQHF. The CDR3 coding sequence is TGTGCCAGCAGCAGACAGGGAAATCAGCCCCAGCATTTT.

V and J are TRBV18 and TRBJ2-1; the match to TRBD2 covers 9 bases. The ends lost 2 bases at V and 4 bases at J; junction bases unmatched: 6. The CDR3 runs to 16 residues. Germline V gene sequence: CDR1 KGHSH, CDR2 LQKENI. This CDR3 reads CASSPSDLAGYNEQFF. CDR3 bases: TGTGCCAGCTCACCATCCGACCTAGCGGGGTACAATGAGCAGTTCTTC.

The rearrangement uses TRBV2 and TRBJ2-3; D ambiguous. Germline lookup yields CDR1 SNHLY and CDR2 FYNNEI. This CDR3 region has 15 residues. Trimming removed 7 bases from V and 8 bases from J, with 22 bases in between. The CDR3 spells CASIRRFLVLPTQYF. The CDR3 DNA reads as TGTGCCAGCATTCGAAGGTTTCTAGTTCTACCTACGCAGTATTTT.